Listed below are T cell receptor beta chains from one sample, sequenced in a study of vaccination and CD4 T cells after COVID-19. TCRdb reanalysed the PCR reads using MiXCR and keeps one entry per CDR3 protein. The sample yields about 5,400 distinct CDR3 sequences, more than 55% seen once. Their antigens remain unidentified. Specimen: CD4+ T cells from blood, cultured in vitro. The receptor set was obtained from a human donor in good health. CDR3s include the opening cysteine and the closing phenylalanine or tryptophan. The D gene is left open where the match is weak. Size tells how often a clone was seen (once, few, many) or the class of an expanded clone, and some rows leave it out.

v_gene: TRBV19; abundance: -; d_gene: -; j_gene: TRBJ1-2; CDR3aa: CASRRDTGYTF; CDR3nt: TGTGCCTCCCGCCGGGACACTGGCTACACCTTC
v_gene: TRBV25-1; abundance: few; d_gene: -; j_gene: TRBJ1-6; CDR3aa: CASSELRLTGPLHF; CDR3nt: TGTGCCAGCAGTGAATTAAGACTTACAGGGCCCCTCCACTTT
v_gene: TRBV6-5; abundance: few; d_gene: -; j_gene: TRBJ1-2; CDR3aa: CASSYSGRPEEGYTF; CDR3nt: TGTGCCAGCAGTTACTCGGGCAGGCCGGAGGAGGGCTACACCTTC
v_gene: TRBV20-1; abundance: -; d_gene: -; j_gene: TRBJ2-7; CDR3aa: CSARDQGSGVYEQYF; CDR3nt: TGCAGTGCTAGAGATCAGGGGTCAGGAGTATACGAGCAGTACTTC
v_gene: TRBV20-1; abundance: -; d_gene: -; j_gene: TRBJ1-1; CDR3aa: CSARPGVIDTEAFF; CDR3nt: TGCAGTGCTAGACCGGGGGTTATCGACACTGAAGCTTTCTTT
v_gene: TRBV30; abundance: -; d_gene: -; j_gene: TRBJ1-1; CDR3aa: CAWSGPTGIRTEAFF; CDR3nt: TGTGCCTGGAGTGGACCAACGGGGATCCGAACTGAAGCTTTCTTT
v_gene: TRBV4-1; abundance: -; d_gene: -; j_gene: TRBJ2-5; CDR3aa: CASSQDPGQETQYF; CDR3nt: TGCGCCAGCAGCCAAGACCCGGGACAAGAGACCCAGTACTTC
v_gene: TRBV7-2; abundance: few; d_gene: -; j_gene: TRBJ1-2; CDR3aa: CATQPGRAYGYTF; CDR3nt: TGTGCCACCCAGCCGGGCAGGGCTTATGGCTACACCTTC
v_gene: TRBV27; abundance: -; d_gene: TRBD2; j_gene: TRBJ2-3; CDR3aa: CASSWSGSRDTQYF; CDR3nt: TGTGCCAGCAGTTGGAGCGGGAGTCGCGATACGCAGTATTTT
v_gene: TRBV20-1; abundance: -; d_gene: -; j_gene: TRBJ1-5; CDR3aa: CSARGSSNQPQHF; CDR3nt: TGCAGTGCTAGGGGCAGTAGCAATCAGCCCCAGCATTTT
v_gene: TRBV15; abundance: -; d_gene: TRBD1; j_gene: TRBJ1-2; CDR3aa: CATSRETGGYGYTF; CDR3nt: TGTGCCACCAGCAGAGAAACAGGGGGCTATGGCTACACCTTC
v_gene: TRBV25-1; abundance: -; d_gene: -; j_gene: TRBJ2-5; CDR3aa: CASSFQPSETQYF; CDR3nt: TGTGCCAGCAGTTTCCAGCCGTCAGAGACCCAGTACTTC
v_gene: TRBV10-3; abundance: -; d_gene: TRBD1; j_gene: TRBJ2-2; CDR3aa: CASGQGGNTGELFF; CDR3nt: TGTGCCAGCGGACAGGGGGGAAACACCGGGGAGCTGTTTTTT
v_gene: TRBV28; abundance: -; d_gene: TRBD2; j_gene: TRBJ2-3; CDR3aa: CASSLFGTSGGVETDTQYF; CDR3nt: TGTGCCAGCAGTTTATTTGGGACTAGCGGGGGAGTAGAGACAGATACGCAGTATTTT
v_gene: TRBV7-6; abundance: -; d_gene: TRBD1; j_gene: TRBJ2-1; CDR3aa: CASSLTGGTGRNEQFF; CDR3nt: TGTGCCAGCAGCTTAACTGGGGGGACAGGGCGGAATGAGCAGTTCTTC
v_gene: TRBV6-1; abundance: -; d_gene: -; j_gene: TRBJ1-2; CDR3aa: CASRDDVGRGYGYTF; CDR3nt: TGTGCCAGCAGGGACGACGTTGGAAGGGGCTATGGCTACACCTTC